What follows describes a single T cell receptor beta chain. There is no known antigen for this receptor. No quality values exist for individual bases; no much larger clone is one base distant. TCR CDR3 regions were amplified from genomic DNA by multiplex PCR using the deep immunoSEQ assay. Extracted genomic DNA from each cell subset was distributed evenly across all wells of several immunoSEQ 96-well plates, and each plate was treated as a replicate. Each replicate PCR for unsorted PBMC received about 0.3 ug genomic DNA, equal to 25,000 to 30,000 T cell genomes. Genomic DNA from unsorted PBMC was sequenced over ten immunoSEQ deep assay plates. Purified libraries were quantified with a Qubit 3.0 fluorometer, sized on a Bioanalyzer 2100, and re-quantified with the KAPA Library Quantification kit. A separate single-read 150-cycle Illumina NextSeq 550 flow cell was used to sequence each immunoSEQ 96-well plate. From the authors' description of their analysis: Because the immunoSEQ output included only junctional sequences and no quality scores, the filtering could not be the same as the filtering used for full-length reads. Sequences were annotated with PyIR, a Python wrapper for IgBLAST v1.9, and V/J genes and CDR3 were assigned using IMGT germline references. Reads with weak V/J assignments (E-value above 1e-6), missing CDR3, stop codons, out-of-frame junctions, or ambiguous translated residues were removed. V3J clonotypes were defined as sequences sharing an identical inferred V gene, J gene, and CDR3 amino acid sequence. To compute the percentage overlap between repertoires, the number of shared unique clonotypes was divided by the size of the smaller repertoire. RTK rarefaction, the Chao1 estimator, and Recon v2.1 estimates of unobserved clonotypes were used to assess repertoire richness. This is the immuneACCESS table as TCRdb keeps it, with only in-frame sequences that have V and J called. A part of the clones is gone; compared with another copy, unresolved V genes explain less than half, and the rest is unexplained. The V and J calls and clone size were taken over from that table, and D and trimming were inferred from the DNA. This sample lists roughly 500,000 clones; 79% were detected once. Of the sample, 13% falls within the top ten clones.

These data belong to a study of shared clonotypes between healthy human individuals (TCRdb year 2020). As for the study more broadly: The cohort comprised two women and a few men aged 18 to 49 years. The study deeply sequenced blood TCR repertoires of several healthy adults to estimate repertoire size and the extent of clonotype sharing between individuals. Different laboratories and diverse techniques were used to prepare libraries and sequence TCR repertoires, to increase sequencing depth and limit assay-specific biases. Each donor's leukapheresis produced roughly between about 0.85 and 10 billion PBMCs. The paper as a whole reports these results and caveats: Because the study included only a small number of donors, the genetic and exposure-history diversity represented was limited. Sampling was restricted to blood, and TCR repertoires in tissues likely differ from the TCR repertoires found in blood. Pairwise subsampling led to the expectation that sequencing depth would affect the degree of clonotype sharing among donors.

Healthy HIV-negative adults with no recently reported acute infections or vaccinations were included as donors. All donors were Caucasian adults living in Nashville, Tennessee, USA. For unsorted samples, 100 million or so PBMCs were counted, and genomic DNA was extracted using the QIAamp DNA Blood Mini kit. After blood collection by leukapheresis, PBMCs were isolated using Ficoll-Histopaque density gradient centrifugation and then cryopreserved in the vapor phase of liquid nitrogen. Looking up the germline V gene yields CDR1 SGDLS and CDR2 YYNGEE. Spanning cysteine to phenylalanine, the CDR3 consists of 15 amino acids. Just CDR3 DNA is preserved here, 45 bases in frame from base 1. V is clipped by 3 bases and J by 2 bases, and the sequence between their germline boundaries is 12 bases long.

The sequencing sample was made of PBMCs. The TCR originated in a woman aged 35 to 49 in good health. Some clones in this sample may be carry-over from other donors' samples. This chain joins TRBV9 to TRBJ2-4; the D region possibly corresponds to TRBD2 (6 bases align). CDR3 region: CASSAGGPTKNIQYF. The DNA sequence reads TGTGCCAGCAGCGCCGGAGGGCCGACCAAAAACATTCAGTACTTC.